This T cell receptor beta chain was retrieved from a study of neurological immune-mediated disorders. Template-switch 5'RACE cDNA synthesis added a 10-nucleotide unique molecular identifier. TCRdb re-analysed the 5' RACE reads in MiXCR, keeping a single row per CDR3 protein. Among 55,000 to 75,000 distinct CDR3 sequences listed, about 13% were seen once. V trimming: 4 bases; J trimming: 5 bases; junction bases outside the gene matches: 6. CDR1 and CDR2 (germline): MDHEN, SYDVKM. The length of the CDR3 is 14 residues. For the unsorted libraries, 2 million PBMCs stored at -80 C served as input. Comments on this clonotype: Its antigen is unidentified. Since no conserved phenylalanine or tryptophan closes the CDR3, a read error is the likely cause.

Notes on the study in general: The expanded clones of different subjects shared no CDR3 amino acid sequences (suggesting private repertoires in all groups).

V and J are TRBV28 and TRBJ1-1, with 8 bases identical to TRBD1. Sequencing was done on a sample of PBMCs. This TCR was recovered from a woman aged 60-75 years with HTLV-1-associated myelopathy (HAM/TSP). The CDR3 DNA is TGTGCCAGCAGTTCCAGACAGGGGACGACTGAAGCTTTCCTT. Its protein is CASSSRQGTTEAFL.